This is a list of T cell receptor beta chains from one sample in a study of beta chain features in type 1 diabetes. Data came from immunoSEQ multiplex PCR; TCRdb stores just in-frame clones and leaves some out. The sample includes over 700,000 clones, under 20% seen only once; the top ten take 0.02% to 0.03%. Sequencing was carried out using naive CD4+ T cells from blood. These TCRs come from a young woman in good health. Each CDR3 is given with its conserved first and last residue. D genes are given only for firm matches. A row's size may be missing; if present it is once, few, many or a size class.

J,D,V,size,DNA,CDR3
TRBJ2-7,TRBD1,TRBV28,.,TGTGCCAGCAGGGGACAGGGTAGATCCTACGAGCAGTACTTC,CASRGQGRSYEQYF
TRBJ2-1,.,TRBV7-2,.,TGTGCCAGCAGCCCAACTATGATAACCAATGAGCAGTTCTTC,CASSPTMITNEQFF
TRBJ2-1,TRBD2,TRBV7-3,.,TGTGCCAGCAGCTTAATGGGACTAGCAGCTTACAATGAGCAGTTCTTC,CASSLMGLAAYNEQFF
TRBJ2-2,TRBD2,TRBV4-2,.,TGTGCCAGCAGCCAACCCGTACATGACCGGGACTACGTCACCGGGGAGCTGTTTTTT,CASSQPVHDRDYVTGELFF
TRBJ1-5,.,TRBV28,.,TGTGCCAGCAGCCACTTAGCGGGGGCCGGAGGCAATCAGCCCCAGCATTTT,CASSHLAGAGGNQPQHF
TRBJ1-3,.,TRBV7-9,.,TGTGCCAGCAGTTCTATTTATGGAAACACCATATATTTT,CASSSIYGNTIYF
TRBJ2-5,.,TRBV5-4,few,TGTGCCAGCAGCTCTAAATCCGGGACCACACAAGAGACCCAGTACTTC,CASSSKSGTTQETQYF
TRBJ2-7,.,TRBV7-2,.,TGTGCCAGCAGACAAGCAGGGGTGGGGTCTTACGAGCAGTACTTC,CASRQAGVGSYEQYF
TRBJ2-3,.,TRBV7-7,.,TGTGCTAGCAGCTTGGGGGTAGTAGATACGCAGTATTTT,CASSLGVVDTQYF
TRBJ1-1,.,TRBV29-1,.,TGCAGCGTCCAGGAAACTGAAGCTTTCTTT,CSVQETEAFF
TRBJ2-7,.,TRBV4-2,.,TGTGCCAGCAGCCAAGGGTCCTCGCGGGACCCAGCCTACGAGCAGTACTTC,CASSQGSSRDPAYEQYF
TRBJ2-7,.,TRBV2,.,TGTGCCAGCAGTGTCAGTCGGACGGGGGTCAACGAGCAGTACTTC,CASSVSRTGVNEQYF
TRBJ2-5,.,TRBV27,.,TGTGCCAGCAGTTTAACAGCGGAAGAGACCCAGTACTTC,CASSLTAEETQYF
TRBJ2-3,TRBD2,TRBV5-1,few,TGCGCCAGCAGCAGAACGACTAGCAGCACAGATACGCAGTATTTT,CASSRTTSSTDTQYF
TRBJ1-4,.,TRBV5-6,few,TGTGCCAGCAGCTTCCGGCAGGCTGCTGAAAAACTGTTTTTT,CASSFRQAAEKLFF